The 2 T cell receptor beta chains presented below share a single source sample, sequenced in a study of beta chain features in type 1 diabetes (dated by TCRdb to 2016 to 2019). Libraries were built with the immunoSEQ multiplex PCR assay. The entire isolated RNA was reverse transcribed using the High Capacity cDNA Reverse Transcription Kit, and thus expressed TCRB transcripts were sequenced. Not all clones reach the TCRdb copy of this immuneACCESS table, which keeps in-frame sequences only. Checked studies attribute under half of the gap to unresolved V genes and leave the rest unexplained. Here the sample has just over 450,000 clones; approximately 30% occur a single time. Of the sample, more than 0.055% falls within the top ten clones. The material sequenced was naive CD4+ T cells from blood. The cell subset or site label on this specimen signifies: true naive CD4+ T cells. The receptors shown here come from a man between 18 and 29 years old in good health.

This rearrangement joins TRBV9 to TRBJ2-7, with 7 bases aligning to TRBD2. The V and J ends lost 0 bases and 4 bases, in that order; junction bases with no gene match: 7. Germline V CDR1 and CDR2: SGDLS, YYNGEE. The CDR3 is 15 amino acids. The CDR3 region is CASSVGASGAYEQYF. As DNA, the CDR3 is TGTGCCAGCAGCGTAGGGGCTAGCGGAGCTTACGAGCAGTACTTC.

This clone was counted a few times. The chain's CDR3 is CASSSRGVPSYEQYF. CDR3 bases: TGTGCCAGCAGCTCCCGTGGGGTGCCGTCCTACGAGCAGTACTTC. The genes are TRBV5-4 and TRBJ2-7; D is undetermined. CDR3 length equals 15 residues. Between the trimmed V and J ends, which lost 3 bases and 1 base, there was a span of 14 bases. CDR1 and CDR2 (germline): SGHNT, YYREEE (reference sequence).